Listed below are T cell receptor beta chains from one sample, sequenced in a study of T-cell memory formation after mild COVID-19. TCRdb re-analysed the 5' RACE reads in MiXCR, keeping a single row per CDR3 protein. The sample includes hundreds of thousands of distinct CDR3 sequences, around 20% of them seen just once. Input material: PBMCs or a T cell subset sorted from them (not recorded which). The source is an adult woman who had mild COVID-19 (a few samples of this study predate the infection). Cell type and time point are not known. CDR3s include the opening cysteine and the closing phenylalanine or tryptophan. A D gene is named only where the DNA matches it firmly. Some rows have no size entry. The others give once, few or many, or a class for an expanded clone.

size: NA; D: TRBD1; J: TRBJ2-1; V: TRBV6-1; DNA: TGTGCCAGCAGTGAAGATTGGGGGGACAGGATAGATGAGCAGTTCTTC; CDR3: CASSEDWGDRIDEQFF
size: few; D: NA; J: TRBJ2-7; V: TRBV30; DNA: TGTGCCTGGAGTGCAGTCTACGAGCAGTACTTC; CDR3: CAWSAVYEQYF
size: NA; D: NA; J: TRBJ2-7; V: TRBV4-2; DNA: TGTGCCAGCAGCCAAGCGGGCCTGCGGGGCAAAAGGGGCAACTACGAGCAGTACTTC; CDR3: CASSQAGLRGKRGNYEQYF
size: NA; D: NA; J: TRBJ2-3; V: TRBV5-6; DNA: TGTGCCAGCAGCGGGCAGCTCAGGGATACGCAGTATTTT; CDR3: CASSGQLRDTQYF
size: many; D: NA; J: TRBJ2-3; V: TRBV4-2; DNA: TGTGCCAGCAGCCCAACCTCGGGGTTCGGCGGAGTGGATACGCAGTATTTT; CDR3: CASSPTSGFGGVDTQYF
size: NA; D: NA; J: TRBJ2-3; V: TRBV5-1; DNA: TGCGCCAGCAGCGGAAGAGAAAGTGGGACAGATACGCAGTATTTT; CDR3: CASSGRESGTDTQYF
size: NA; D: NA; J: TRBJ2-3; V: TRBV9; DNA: TGTGCCAGCAGCGTAGCATGGGAAACAGATACGCAGTATTTT; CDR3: CASSVAWETDTQYF
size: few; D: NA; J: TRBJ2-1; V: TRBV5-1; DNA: TGCGCCAGCAGCTTGGGTGTATCAGGGAATGAGCAGTTCTTC; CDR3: CASSLGVSGNEQFF
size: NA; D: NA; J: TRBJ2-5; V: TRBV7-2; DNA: TGTGCCAGCAGCTACGGTCTCCTGGTTCGAGAGACCCAGTACTTC; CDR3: CASSYGLLVRETQYF
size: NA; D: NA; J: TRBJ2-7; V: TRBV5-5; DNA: TGTGCCAGCAGCTTCGACGGTCCCTACGAGCAGTACTTC; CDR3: CASSFDGPYEQYF
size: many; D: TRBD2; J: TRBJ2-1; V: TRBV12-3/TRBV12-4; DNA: TGTGCCAGCAGCACCAGGACTAGCGTCTACAATGAGCAGTTCTTC; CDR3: CASSTRTSVYNEQFF
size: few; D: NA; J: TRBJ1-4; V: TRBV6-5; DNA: TGTGCCAGCAGTTTGAATGGGGGGGGAAAGGAAAAACTGTTTTTT; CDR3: CASSLNGGGKEKLFF
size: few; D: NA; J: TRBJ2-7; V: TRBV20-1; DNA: TGCAGTGCTAGAGTAAGGCGGACTCTTCCCTACGAGCAGTACTTC; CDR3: CSARVRRTLPYEQYF
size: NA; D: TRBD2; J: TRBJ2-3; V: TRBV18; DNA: TGTGCCAGCTCACCGTATGGGGGAGGGGAGACCACAGATACGCAGTATTTT; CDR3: CASSPYGGGETTDTQYF
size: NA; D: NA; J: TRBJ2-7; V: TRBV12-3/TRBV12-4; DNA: TGTGCCAGCAGTTACCAGCGGGTCTACGAGCAGTACTTC; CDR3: CASSYQRVYEQYF
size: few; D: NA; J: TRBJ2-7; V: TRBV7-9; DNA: TGTGCCAGCAGCGGGGGGACATCTAGCTACGAGCAGTACTTC; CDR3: CASSGGTSSYEQYF
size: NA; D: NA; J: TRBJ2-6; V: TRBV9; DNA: TGTGCCAGCAGCGTCCCTGCTGGGGCCAACGTCCTGACTTTC; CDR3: CASSVPAGANVLTF
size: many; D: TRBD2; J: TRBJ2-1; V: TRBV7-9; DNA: TGTGCCAGCAGCTTACAAGCGACTAGCATTGGCAATGAGCAGTTCTTC; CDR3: CASSLQATSIGNEQFF
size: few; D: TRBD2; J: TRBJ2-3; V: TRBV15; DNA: TGTGCCACCAGCAGAGGACTAGCGGAAAGCACAGATACGCAGTATTTT; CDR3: CATSRGLAESTDTQYF
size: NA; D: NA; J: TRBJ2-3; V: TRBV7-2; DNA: TGTGCCAGCAGCACCCGACAGGAATGGACCAGCACAGATACGCAGTATTTT; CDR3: CASSTRQEWTSTDTQYF
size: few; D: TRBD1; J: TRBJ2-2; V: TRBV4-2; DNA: TGTGCCAGCAGCCCCGGACAGGGTCCGAGTGCCGGGGAGCTGTTTTTT; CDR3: CASSPGQGPSAGELFF
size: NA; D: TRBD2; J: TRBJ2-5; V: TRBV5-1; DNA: TGCGCCAGCAGCTCGGGACTAGCGCGACCGAGTAAAGAGACCCAGTACTTC; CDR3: CASSSGLARPSKETQYF
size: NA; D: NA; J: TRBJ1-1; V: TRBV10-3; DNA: TGTGCCATCAGGCCCCCTGTAGTGAACACTGAAGCTTTCTTT; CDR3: CAIRPPVVNTEAFF
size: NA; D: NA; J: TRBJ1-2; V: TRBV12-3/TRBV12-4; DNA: TGTGCCAGCAGTTGGGCAGGGCCTGGCTACACCTTC; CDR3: CASSWAGPGYTF
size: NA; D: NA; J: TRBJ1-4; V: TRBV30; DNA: TGTGCCTGGACGGGTTTCGGCTCGAATGAAAAACTGTTTTTT; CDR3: CAWTGFGSNEKLFF
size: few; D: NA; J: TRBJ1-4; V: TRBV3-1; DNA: TGTGCCAGCAGCCAAGCCCGAGACCTTTACTCAACTAATGAAAAACTGTTTTTT; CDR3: CASSQARDLYSTNEKLFF
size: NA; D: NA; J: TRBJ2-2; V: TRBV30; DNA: TGTGCCCGCTCGGGTCCAGTGAGCACCGGGGAGCTGTTTTTT; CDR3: CARSGPVSTGELFF
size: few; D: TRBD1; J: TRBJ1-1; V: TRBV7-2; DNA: TGTGCCAGCAGCCCCCTTGTCCGGGACAGGAACACTGAAGCTTTCTTT; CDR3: CASSPLVRDRNTEAFF
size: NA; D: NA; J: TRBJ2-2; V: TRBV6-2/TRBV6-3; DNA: TGTGCCAGCAGGCCCGGGACGCCCACCGGGGAGCTGTTTTTT; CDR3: CASRPGTPTGELFF
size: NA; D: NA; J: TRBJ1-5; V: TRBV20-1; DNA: TGCAGTGCTACCAGGGAGCCGGGGACTCAGCCCCAGCATTTT; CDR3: CSATREPGTQPQHF
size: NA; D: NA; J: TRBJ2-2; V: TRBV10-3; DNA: TGTGCCATCAGTGAGACAGACACCGGGGAGCTGTTTTTT; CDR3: CAISETDTGELFF
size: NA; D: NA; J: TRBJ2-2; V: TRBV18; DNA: TGTGCCAGCTCAGCCTATCTGGGAGACGGGGAGCTGTTTTTT; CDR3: CASSAYLGDGELFF
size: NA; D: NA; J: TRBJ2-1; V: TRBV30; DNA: TGTGCCTGGAGCGGAGGGCCCTACAATGAGCAGTTCTTC; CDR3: CAWSGGPYNEQFF
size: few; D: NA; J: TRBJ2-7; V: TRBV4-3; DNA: TGCGCCAGCAGCCAAGAGGAGGGGGCGGGCGACTACGAGCAGTACTTC; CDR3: CASSQEEGAGDYEQYF
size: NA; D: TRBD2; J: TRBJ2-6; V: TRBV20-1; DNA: TGCAGTGCTCCCCGAGTAGCGGGAGGGTCTGGGGCCAACGTCCTGACTTTC; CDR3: CSAPRVAGGSGANVLTF
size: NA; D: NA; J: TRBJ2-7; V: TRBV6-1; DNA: TGTGCCAGCAGTGTGGACCAAACCTACGAGCAGTACTTC; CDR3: CASSVDQTYEQYF
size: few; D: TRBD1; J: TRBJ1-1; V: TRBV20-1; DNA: TGCAGTGCGCGAACTCGGGACAGGATAGAAGCTTTCTTT; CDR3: CSARTRDRIEAFF
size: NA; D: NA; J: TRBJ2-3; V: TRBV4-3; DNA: TGCGCCAGCAGCCTCTCCGTTCAGGCAGATACGCAGTATTTT; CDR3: CASSLSVQADTQYF
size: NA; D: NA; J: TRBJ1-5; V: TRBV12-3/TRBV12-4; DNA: TGTGCCAGCACCCAGGCCCGCGGTCAGCCCCAGCATTTT; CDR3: CASTQARGQPQHF
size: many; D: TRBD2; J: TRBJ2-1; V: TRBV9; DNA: TGTGCCAGCAGCGTTGGACTAGCGGACTACAATGAGCAGTTCTTC; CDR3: CASSVGLADYNEQFF
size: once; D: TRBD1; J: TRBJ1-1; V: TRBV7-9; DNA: TGTGCCAGCAGGCATACCGGGACAGGTTTCCACACTGAAGCTTTCTTT; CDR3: CASRHTGTGFHTEAFF
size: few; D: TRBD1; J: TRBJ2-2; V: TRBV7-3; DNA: TGTGCCAGCAGCTTCGACAGGGGGCACGGGGAGCTGTTTTTT; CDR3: CASSFDRGHGELFF
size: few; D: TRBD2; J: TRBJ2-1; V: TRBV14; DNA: TGTGCCAGCAGCCTTCTCCGGACTAGCGGGAGGGACGAGCAGTTCTTC; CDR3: CASSLLRTSGRDEQFF
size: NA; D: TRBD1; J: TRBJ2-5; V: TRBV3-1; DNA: TGTGCCAGCAGCCAAGCAGGACAGGGGCAAGAGACCCAGTACTTC; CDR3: CASSQAGQGQETQYF
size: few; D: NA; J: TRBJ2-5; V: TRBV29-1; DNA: TGCAGCGTTGATTCGGTCGGCGAGGTCCTGGAGACCCAGTACTTC; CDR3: CSVDSVGEVLETQYF
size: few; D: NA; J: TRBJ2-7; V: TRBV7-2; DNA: TGTGCCAGCAGCTTAGGGGGAAGCAACTACGAGCAGTACTTC; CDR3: CASSLGGSNYEQYF
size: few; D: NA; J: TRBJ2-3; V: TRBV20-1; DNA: TGCAGTGCTATCTCGGCGGTGAAAGGAACAAAAGATACGCAGTATTTT; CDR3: CSAISAVKGTKDTQYF
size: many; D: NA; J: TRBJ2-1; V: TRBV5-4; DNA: TGTGCCAGCAGCTTGGATGGGACTTCGTACAATGAGCAGTTCTTC; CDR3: CASSLDGTSYNEQFF